The 26 T cell receptor beta chains listed next were all sequenced from one sample in a study of shared clonotypes between healthy human individuals. Clones were sequenced by immunoSEQ multiplex PCR, and TCRdb holds only the in-frame ones, with some missing. The data hold 1.6 million or so clones, with 98% to 99% observed a single time. Sequencing was performed on naive CD4+ T cells sorted from blood. Subset meaning: CD45RA+ positively selected. These receptors came from a man under 40 in good health.

This clone was seen only a few times. The chain links TRBV6-5 to TRBJ2-7, with 9 positions matching TRBD1. This CDR3 spans 14 amino acids. J was trimmed by 4 bases and V by 5 bases; bases with no gene match: 6. Germline lookup yields CDR1 MNHEY and CDR2 SVGAGI. The CDR3 DNA is TGTGCCAGCAGTCGGAGGGACAGGGAGTACGAGCAGTACTTC. This codes for CASSRRDREYEQYF.

For this clone: This sample also contains other DNA sequences that code for the same CDR3. The chain uses TRBV9 and TRBJ1-2, with D hard to call. This CDR3 region has 13 residues. Trimming cost V 2 bases and J 6 bases, with 11 bases left between them. CDR1 and CDR2 (germline): SGDLS, YYNGEE. The CDR3 protein is CASSVVGGNGYTF. CDR3 bases: TGTGCCAGCAGCGTTGTCGGAGGGAATGGCTACACCTTC.

The V gene is TRBV2, the J gene TRBJ2-7; 9 bases fit TRBD2. Germline lookup yields CDR1 SNHLY and CDR2 FYNNEI. The junction had 5 bases not matched to a gene; V was cut back by 5 bases and J by 0 bases. The CDR3 has 15 residues. The CDR3 here is CASSPIAGDSYEQYF. The CDR3 bases are TGTGCCAGCAGTCCCATAGCGGGGGACTCCTACGAGCAGTACTTC.

A remark on this clone: Other DNA variants within this sample encode the same CDR3. This chain joins TRBV5-4 and TRBJ2-1; possibly TRBD1 for D (5 bases). Germline CDR1 reads SGHNT; CDR2 reads YYREEE (reference sequence). The CDR3 runs 13 residues. V lost 3 bases and J 8 bases, leaving 12 bases between the germline ends. CDR3 in DNA: TGTGCCAGCAGCTCAACGTTAGGGGATGAGCAGTTCTTC. Residues: CASSSTLGDEQFF.

This chain uses TRBV9 with TRBJ2-1, with TRBD2 identical over 8 bases. Germline loops: CDR1 SGDLS, CDR2 YYNGEE. J gave up 10 bases and V 2 bases, and 8 bases lay outside the gene matches. The CDR3 has 14 residues. The DNA for the CDR3 is TGTGCCAGCAGCGTGGGGACTAGTGGGGGCGAGCAGTTCTTC. It specifies CASSVGTSGGEQFF.

The gene calls are TRBV7-3 and TRBJ1-2, with a possible D match to TRBD1 (6 bases). Germline V gives CDR1 SGHTA, CDR2 FQGTGA. Trimming shortened V by 5 bases and J by 5 bases, and 15 bases separated the two germline ends. This CDR3 contains 14 residues. The CDR3 sequence is CASSPSGHEYGYTF. In nucleotides, the CDR3 is TGTGCCAGCAGCCCCTCGGGACATGAATATGGCTACACCTTC.

The CDR3 DNA reads as TGCGCCAGCAGCTTGGTCCCCACGCTTGGGGCTACGGGCGAGCAGTACTTC. Encoded protein: CASSLVPTLGATGEQYF. The chain carries TRBV5-1 and TRBJ2-7, with D possibly matching TRBD1 (5 bases). CDR1 and CDR2 from the germline V gene are SGHRS and YFSETQ. V lost 0 bases and J 6 bases, leaving 22 bases between the germline ends. The CDR3 covers 17 residues.

J is TRBJ1-4 and V is TRBV18; 7 bases are a match to TRBD1. The CDR3 extends over 16 amino acids. Germline loops: CDR1 KGHSH, CDR2 LQKENI. The J segment lost 7 bases and the V segment lost 4 bases, leaving 12 bases of the junction unmatched. CDR3 residues: CASSLGQAGFGEKLFF. Written as DNA, the CDR3 is TGTGCCAGCTCACTTGGACAGGCGGGGTTTGGTGAAAAACTGTTTTTT.

V gene TRBV11-2 combines with J gene TRBJ2-3; 8 bases align to TRBD2. The ends lost 3 bases at V and 5 bases at J; junction bases unmatched: 7. The CDR3 is made up of 15 amino acids. Germline CDR1 and CDR2: SGHAT and FQNNGV. The CDR3 region is CASSFGAGVRDTQYF. As DNA, the CDR3 is TGTGCCAGCAGCTTTGGAGCGGGAGTCAGAGATACGCAGTATTTT.

J is TRBJ2-1 and V is TRBV5-6, with 10 bases lining up with TRBD2. With 4 bases clipped from V and 2 bases from J, the junction kept 9 bases outside the gene matches. Germline values: CDR1 SGHDT, CDR2 YYEEEE. CDR3 length: 17 amino acids. This chain's CDR3 is CASSPSLLAGAYNEQFF. The CDR3 DNA sequence: TGTGCCAGCAGCCCTAGTTTGCTAGCGGGGGCCTACAATGAGCAGTTCTTC.

V and J are TRBV18 and TRBJ1-1; D gene uncertain. This CDR3 contains 13 residues. Deletions cut 0 bases from V and 4 bases from J, with 6 bases between. Germline CDR1 KGHSH, CDR2 LQKENI. As DNA, the CDR3 is TGTGCCAGCTCACCACCGGAGGGCACTGAAGCTTTCTTT. This codes for CASSPPEGTEAFF.

This chain uses TRBV18 with TRBJ1-1; D call uncertain. Germline CDR1 KGHSH, CDR2 LQKENI. Trimming cost V 5 bases and J 4 bases, with 11 bases left between them. This CDR3 is built from 13 residues. CDR3: CASSVDLTTEAFF. The CDR3 DNA reads TGTGCCAGCTCAGTTGACCTAACCACTGAAGCTTTCTTT. Full variable domain (rest looked up from reference TRBV18 and TRBJ1-1): NAGVMQNPRHLVRRRGQEARLRCSPMKGHSHVYWYRQLPEEGLKFMVYLQKENIIDESGMPKERFSAEFPKEGPSILRIQQVVRGDSAAYFCASSVDLTTEAFFGQGTRLTVV.

The chain carries TRBV9 and TRBJ2-7, with D perhaps assigned TRBD1 or TRBD2 (5 bases each). The CDR3 extends over 14 amino acids. V gave up 3 bases and J gave up 4 bases, with 14 bases separating them. Per the germline V gene, CDR1 is SGDLS and CDR2 is YYNGEE. CDR3 coding DNA: TGTGCCAGCAGCGGAGGGACCTACTTATACGAGCAGTACTTC. Translation gives CASSGGTYLYEQYF.

This sequence joins TRBV5-4 and TRBJ2-7; D possibly matches TRBD1 or TRBD2 (5 bases each). The CDR3 is made up of 14 amino acids. V was cut by 4 bases and J by 5 bases, with 16 bases left in between. The V gene's germline CDR1 is SGHNT and CDR2 YYREEE (reference sequence). In DNA, the CDR3 is TGTGCCAGCAGCAACCAGAGGGGTCGGAACGAGCAGTACTTC. Protein sequence: CASSNQRGRNEQYF. The complete variable domain, with remaining parts taken from reference TRBV5-4 and TRBJ2-7, reads ETGVTQSPTHLIKTRGQQVTLRCSSQSGHNTVSWYQQALGQGPQFIFQYYREEENGRGNFPPRFSGLQFPNYSSELNVNALELDDSALYLCASSNQRGRNEQYFGPGTRLTVT.

This clone appeared once. The gene calls are TRBV7-2 and TRBJ2-3; 8 bases are a match to TRBD1. This CDR3 region has 15 residues. In germline, CDR1 is SGHTA, CDR2 FQGNSA. V shed 6 bases, J shed 5 bases, and the junction held 10 bases outside the gene matches. CDR3 amino acids: CASSYGWDRRDTQYF. The CDR3 nucleotides read TGTGCCAGCAGTTACGGCTGGGACAGGAGAGATACGCAGTATTTT. The full variable domain, its missing parts supplied by reference TRBV7-2 and TRBJ2-3, is GAGVSQSPSNKVTEKGKDVELRCDPISGHTALYWYRQSLGQGLEFLIYFQGNSAPDKSGLPSDRFSAERTGGSVSTLTIQRTQQEDSAVYLCASSYGWDRRDTQYFGPGTRLTVL.

The chain uses TRBV19 and TRBJ2-1; weak D call: TRBD2 (5 bases). Germline lookup yields CDR1 LNHDA and CDR2 SQIVND (reference sequence). The CDR3 has 14 residues. Trimming pared 3 bases from V and 15 bases from J, leaving 21 bases between. The CDR3 here is CASSMSGVGETRFF. The CDR3 coding sequence is TGTGCCAGTAGTATGTCAGGTGTCGGGGAAACTCGGTTCTTC.

This rearrangement joins TRBV5-1 to TRBJ2-5; D perhaps matches TRBD2 (6 bases). V was pared by 5 bases and J by 2 bases, with 13 bases between. CDR1 and CDR2 (germline): SGHRS, YFSETQ. The CDR3 is 14 amino acids. The CDR3 sequence: CASRVSGSQETQYF. CDR3 DNA: TGCGCCAGCAGGGTTAGCGGCTCACAAGAGACCCAGTACTTC. Based on the CDR3 plus reference TRBV5-1 and TRBJ2-5, the full variable domain is KAGVTQTPRYLIKTRGQQVTLSCSPISGHRSVSWYQQTPGQGLQFLFEYFSETQRNKGNFPGRFSGRQFSNSRSEMNVSTLELGDSALYLCASRVSGSQETQYFGPGTRLLVL.

This chain links TRBV6-5 with TRBJ1-5, with D possibly being TRBD1 (6 bases). The CDR3 sequence is 13 residues long. Trimming removed 4 bases from V and 9 bases from J, with 13 bases in between. Germline V gene sequence: CDR1 MNHEY, CDR2 SVGAGI. The CDR3 DNA reads as TGTGCCAGCAGTTCTGAGGGGGGACGGCCCCAGCATTTT. It translates to CASSSEGGRPQHF.

A single count supports this clone. The V and J genes are TRBV29-1 and TRBJ1-5; D call uncertain. V lost 4 bases and J 0 bases, leaving 10 bases between the germline ends. Germline lookup yields CDR1 SQVTM and CDR2 ANQGSEA. The CDR3 runs 14 residues. The CDR3 region is CSVGSLNSNQPQHF. The CDR3 coding sequence is TGCAGCGTTGGGTCGCTAAATAGCAATCAGCCCCAGCATTTT.

The chain couples TRBV5-4 to TRBJ2-2; the match to TRBD2 covers 10 bases. The CDR3 spans 15 residues. The V segment lost 3 bases and the J segment 4 bases; nucleotides outside the gene matches: 3. Germline CDR1 and CDR2: SGHNT and YYREEE (reference sequence). CDR3 residues: CASSSKREGTGELFF. The CDR3 region has the DNA TGTGCCAGCAGCTCCAAGCGGGAGGGCACCGGGGAGCTGTTTTTT.

As for this clone: Within the sample, other DNA sequences also encode this same CDR3. The genes are TRBV9 and TRBJ2-7, with no clear D. The CDR3 totals 13 residues. CDR1 is SGDLS, CDR2 YYNGEE, per germline. Trimming cost V 3 bases and J 1 base, with 8 bases left between them. CDR3 sequence (DNA): TGTGCCAGCAGCGGGACCGCTTCCTACGAGCAGTACTTC. It specifies CASSGTASYEQYF.

This chain joins TRBV7-3 and TRBJ2-1; possibly TRBD1 or TRBD2 for D (5 bases each). This CDR3 is built from 13 residues. The V and J ends lost 2 bases and 7 bases respectively, with 9 bases between them. CDR1 SGHTA and CDR2 FQGTGA come from the germline V gene. The CDR3 bases are TGTGCCAGCAGCTTAGCGTGGGGGAATGAGCAGTTCTTC. Translated, it gives CASSLAWGNEQFF.

This clone appeared a single time. This chain connects TRBV18 to TRBJ2-2, with TRBD2 matching 12 bases. The germline gives CDR1 KGHSH, CDR2 LQKENI. V dropped 8 bases and J dropped 0; count of bases not matched to a gene: 7. The CDR3 has 17 amino acids. The CDR3 reads CASKQLAGGANTGELFF. Here the CDR3 DNA reads TGTGCCAGCAAACAACTAGCGGGAGGTGCGAACACCGGGGAGCTGTTTTTT.

This clone was counted a single time. The J gene is TRBJ2-7, the V gene TRBV5-1, with 7 bases matching TRBD1. The CDR3 covers 12 residues. Trimming removed 4 bases from V and 6 bases from J; junction bases left unmatched: 4. Germline V CDR1 and CDR2: SGHRS, YFSETQ. For the CDR3, the DNA is TGCGCCAGCAGCGTACCAGGGGGCGAGCAGTACTTC. Amino acid sequence: CASSVPGGEQYF.

Details on this clone: The sample has other DNA sequences that encode this CDR3 too. The gene calls are TRBV5-1 and TRBJ1-5; D gene uncertain. The V end lost 0 bases, the J end lost 7 bases, and 11 bases lay between the germline ends. The CDR3 contains 14 residues. Per the germline V gene, CDR1 is SGHRS and CDR2 is YFSETQ. The CDR3 loop is CASSLGGSDQPQHF. In nucleotides, the CDR3 is TGCGCCAGCAGCTTGGGTGGGTCGGACCAGCCCCAGCATTTT.

This sequence joins TRBV11-2 and TRBJ2-1; no clear D gene. The CDR3 is 16 residues long. The germline V gene has CDR1 SGHAT and CDR2 FQNNGV. Trimming shortened V by 2 bases and J by 0 bases, and 11 bases separated the two germline ends. The CDR3 loop reads CASSLYLGNSYNEQFF. The CDR3 coding sequence is TGTGCCAGCAGCTTATATTTGGGAAACTCCTACAATGAGCAGTTCTTC.